This TCR beta chain was documented in a study of T-cell reconstitution after alpha-beta-depleted transplantation in children. General observations from the study: T-cell numbers and diversity, one year after transplant, stemmed largely from T cells that were newly produced. Surviving recipient cells, namely T cells and thymic progenitors, were the source of high day-60 TCRbeta diversity in some patients.

In this sample, this clonotype turned up many times. As yet, its antigen is unknown. CDR3 length: 15 amino acids. Trimming removed 0 bases from V and 0 bases from J, with 8 bases in between. Germline lookup yields CDR1 LGHNA and CDR2 YNFKEQ. Preparation of the TCRbeta library used unique molecular identifiers. TCRdb fed the PCR reads into MiXCR, producing one record per CDR3 protein. The table lists about 340,000 distinct CDR3 sequences, 15% to 20% of them singletons. V is TRBV4-2 and J is TRBJ1-1, with no clear D. The TCR originated in a male patient under 10 years old who had a stem cell transplant for acute lymphoblastic leukemia, so the T cells may come from the graft donor. Material: PBMCs, mostly from graft donor cells, obtained 360 days after TCRalphabeta/CD19-depleted stem cell transplant. The CDR3 DNA is TGTGCCAGCAGCCAAGAGCCGGGGATGAACACTGAAGCTTTCTTT. Amino acid sequence: CASSQEPGMNTEAFF.